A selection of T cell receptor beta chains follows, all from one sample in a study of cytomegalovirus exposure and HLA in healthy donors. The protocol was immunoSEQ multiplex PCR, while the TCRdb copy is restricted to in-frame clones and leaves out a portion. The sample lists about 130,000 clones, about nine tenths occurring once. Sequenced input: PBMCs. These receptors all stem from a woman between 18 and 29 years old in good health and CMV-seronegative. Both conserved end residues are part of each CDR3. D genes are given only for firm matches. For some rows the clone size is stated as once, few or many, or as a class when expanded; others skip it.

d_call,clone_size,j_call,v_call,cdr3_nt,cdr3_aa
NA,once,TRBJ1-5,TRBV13,TGTGCCAGCAGCCTAAGCAATCAGCCCCAGCATTTT,CASSLSNQPQHF
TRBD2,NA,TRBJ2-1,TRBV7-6,TGTGCCAGCAGAAACCCCTGGGGGGGTAGCGGTGACAATGAGCAGTTCTTC,CASRNPWGGSGDNEQFF
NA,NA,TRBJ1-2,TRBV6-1,TGTGCCAGCAGTTACCAGGGAGGCTACACCTTC,CASSYQGGYTF
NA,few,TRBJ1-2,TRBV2,TGTGCCAGCAGTGCTATAGGGGCTAACTATGGCTACACCTTC,CASSAIGANYGYTF
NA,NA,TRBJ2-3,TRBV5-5,TGTGCCAGCAGCCACGGTGCGGGGACAGATACGCAGTATTTT,CASSHGAGTDTQYF
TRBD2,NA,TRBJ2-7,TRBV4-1,TGCGCCAGCAGCCCCTTGGGCGGGGAGGGGTACGAGCAGTACTTC,CASSPLGGEGYEQYF
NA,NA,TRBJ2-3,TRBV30,TGTGCCTGGAGTGCCGGGAGAGATACGCAGTATTTT,CAWSAGRDTQYF
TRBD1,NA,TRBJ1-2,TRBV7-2,TGTGCCAGCAGCCAGGGACAGAACTATGGCTACACCTTC,CASSQGQNYGYTF
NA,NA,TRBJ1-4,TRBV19,TGTGCCAGTATCAGGGGCGACGGAGCTAATGAAAAACTGTTTTTT,CASIRGDGANEKLFF
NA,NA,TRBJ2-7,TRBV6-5,TGTGCCAGCAGGTCCCCGGGGACACCGACCTACGAGCAGTACTTC,CASRSPGTPTYEQYF
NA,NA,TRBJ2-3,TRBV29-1,TGCAGCGTTGCCGGGACTTCCCCCCTGGGGCAGTATTTT,CSVAGTSPLGQYF
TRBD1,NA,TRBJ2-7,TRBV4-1,TGCGCCAGCAGACATCCGGGACAGGGAGATGAGCAGTACTTC,CASRHPGQGDEQYF
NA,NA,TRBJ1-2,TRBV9,TGTGCCAGCAGCGTCGGGATGGCAAATGGCTACACCTTC,CASSVGMANGYTF
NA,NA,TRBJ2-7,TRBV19,TGTGCCAGTAATAAAGTGGCGGGGACCTCCTACGAGCAGTACTTC,CASNKVAGTSYEQYF
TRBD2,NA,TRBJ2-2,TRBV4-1,TGCGCCAGCAGCCCCTCCCGCGGGGGGATCGGGGAGCTGTTTTTT,CASSPSRGGIGELFF
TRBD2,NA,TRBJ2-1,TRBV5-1,TGCGCCAGCAGCGGAAGGACTAGCGGGAGGGTGGGGAATGAGCAGTTCTTC,CASSGRTSGRVGNEQFF
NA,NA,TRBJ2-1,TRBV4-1,TGCGCCAGCAGCCAAGGTTTGCGCAGGACTAACAATGAGCAGTTCTTC,CASSQGLRRTNNEQFF
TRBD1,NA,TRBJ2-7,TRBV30,TGTGCCTGGAGCTGGGACAGGGAAGGCGAGCAGTACTTC,CAWSWDREGEQYF
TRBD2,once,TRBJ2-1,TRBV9,TGTGCCAGCAGCGTAGACTCAGCGGGAGCCTACAATGAGCAGTTCTTC,CASSVDSAGAYNEQFF
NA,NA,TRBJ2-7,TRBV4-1,TGCGCCAGCAGCCCAGTCAGCTCCTACGAGCAGTACTTC,CASSPVSSYEQYF
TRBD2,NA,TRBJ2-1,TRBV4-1,TGCGCCAGCAGCCAAGGCGGGCTAGGACTAGCGGGATCAAATGAGCAGTTCTTC,CASSQGGLGLAGSNEQFF
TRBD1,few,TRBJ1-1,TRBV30,TGTGCCTGGAGCCGGGACAGGGTAAACACTGAAGCTTTCTTT,CAWSRDRVNTEAFF
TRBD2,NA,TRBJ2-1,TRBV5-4,TGTGCCAGCAGCGGCTGGACTAGCGGGACTCGCAATGAGCAGTTCTTC,CASSGWTSGTRNEQFF
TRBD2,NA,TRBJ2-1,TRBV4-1,TGCGCCAGCAGCCCCTTAGCGGGAGAGGTCAATGAGCAGTTCTTC,CASSPLAGEVNEQFF
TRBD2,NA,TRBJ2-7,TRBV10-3,TGTGCCACAAGCGGGAACGAGCAGTACTTC,CATSGNEQYF
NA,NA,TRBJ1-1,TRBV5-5,TGTGCCAGCAGCCCGCAGGGACAGAACACTGAAGCTTTCTTT,CASSPQGQNTEAFF
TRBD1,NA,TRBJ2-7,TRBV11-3,TGTGCCAGCAGCTTAGGACAGGGGGCCAACTCCTACGAGCAGTACTTC,CASSLGQGANSYEQYF
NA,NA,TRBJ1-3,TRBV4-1,TGCGCCAGCAGCCAAGTTGGAGGGTCTGGAAACACCATATATTTT,CASSQVGGSGNTIYF
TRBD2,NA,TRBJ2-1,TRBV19,TGTGCCAGTATCCCAAAGGGACTAGCGGGAGGAAATGAGCAGTTCTTC,CASIPKGLAGGNEQFF
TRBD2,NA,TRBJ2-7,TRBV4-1,TGCGCCAGCAGCCCCCCGACTAGCCACGAGCAGTACTTC,CASSPPTSHEQYF
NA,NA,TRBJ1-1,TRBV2,TGTGCCAGCAGTGATACAGGGAGTAGCACTGAAGCTTTCTTT,CASSDTGSSTEAFF
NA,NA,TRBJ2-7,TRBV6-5,TGTGCCAGCAGTTACTCGAGCAACTACGAGCAGTACTTC,CASSYSSNYEQYF
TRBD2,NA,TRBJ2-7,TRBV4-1,TGCGCCAGCAGCCAAGTAGCGGGAGGGCCCAGGTACGAGCAGTACTTC,CASSQVAGGPRYEQYF
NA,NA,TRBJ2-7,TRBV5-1,TGCGCCAGCAGCTTGGCCACGGTTAGCTCCTACGAGCAGTACTTC,CASSLATVSSYEQYF
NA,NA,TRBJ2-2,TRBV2,TGTGCCAGCAGCTCATTAACAGCGAACACCGGGGAGCTGTTTTTT,CASSSLTANTGELFF
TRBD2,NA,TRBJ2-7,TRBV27,TGTGCCAGCAGTTTGACTAGCGGGAGCTCCTACGAGCAGTACTTC,CASSLTSGSSYEQYF
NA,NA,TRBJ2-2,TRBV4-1,TGCGCCAGCAGCCTCACCCCCGGTCAGGGCGGCGGGGAGCTGTTTTTT,CASSLTPGQGGGELFF
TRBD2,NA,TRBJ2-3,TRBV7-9,TGTGCCAGCAGCTTAGGCATGGGACTAGCGGGCCCCTACACAGATACGCAGTATTTT,CASSLGMGLAGPYTDTQYF
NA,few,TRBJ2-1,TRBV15,TGTGCCACCAGTACAGTGAACAATGAGCAGTTCTTC,CATSTVNNEQFF
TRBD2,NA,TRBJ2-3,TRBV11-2,TGTGCCAGCAGCTTAGGGACTAGCGGGAGGAGGGGGGCGCAGTATTTT,CASSLGTSGRRGAQYF
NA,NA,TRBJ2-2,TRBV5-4,TGTGCCAGCAGCTTGACAGGTCGAGCCAACACCGGGGAGCTGTTTTTT,CASSLTGRANTGELFF
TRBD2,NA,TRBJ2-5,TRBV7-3,TGTGCCAGCAGCCCGCAAGCGGGAAATCCAAAGACCCAGTACTTC,CASSPQAGNPKTQYF
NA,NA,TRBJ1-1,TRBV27,TGTGCCAGCAGTTTAGGCTTGAACACTGAAGCTTTCTTT,CASSLGLNTEAFF
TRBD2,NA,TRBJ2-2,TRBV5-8,TGTGCCAGCAGCTTGGGACTAGCGCGAATTGGGAACACCGGGGAGCTGTTTTTT,CASSLGLARIGNTGELFF
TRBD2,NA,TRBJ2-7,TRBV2,TGTGCCAGCAGAGGACTAGCGGGGCCCTACGAGCAGTACTTC,CASRGLAGPYEQYF